This T cell receptor beta chain comes out of a study of a mutant IDH1 vaccine in newly diagnosed glioma (dated by TCRdb to the early 2020s). Context from the whole study: Vaccination started 4-6 weeks after radiotherapy alone, or was given together with temozolomide cycles in the groups whose treatment included chemotherapy. The roughly 34 treated patients were around 60% male and around 40% female, with a mean age of approximately 40 years. Before enrollment, most patients had been given radiochemotherapy with temozolomide as standard therapy, while the rest had received either radiotherapy alone or temozolomide alone. The week-35 safety follow-up was designated visit V12, and the week-47 end of study was designated visit V13. Peripheral blood was drawn at six visits: V03 (baseline), V05, V07, V10, V12 and V13. For exploratory analyses, 25 to 30 treated patients had longitudinal TCRB deep sequencing done wherever samples were available.

As for this clone: Its cognate antigen has yet to be identified. No base qualities exist here, and no much larger clone lies one base off it.

At the junction V is shortened by 3 bases and J by 4 bases, with 7 bases in between. Reading the germline V gene (reference sequence) gives CDR1 LNHDA and CDR2 SQIVND. The CDR3 measures 13 amino acids from cysteine to phenylalanine. Only CDR3 DNA is held: 39 bases, read in frame from base 1. Beyond this particular receptor, the publication reports: PBMC samples for TCRB deep sequencing were selected based on availability. Vaccine-induced immune responses across multiple MHC alleles were detected in over 85% of patients. Pseudoprogression seemed to be unrelated to changes in the top peripheral T cell clonotypes found by TCRB sequencing. The authors stated that sample limitations prevented analyses of patient blood samples from being reproduced.

The sample's time point label, decoded: week 35, safety follow-up. Every vaccine dose consisted of 300 ug of a 20-mer mutant IDH1 peptide in Montanide, administered subcutaneously together with topical imiquimod. Patients received eight vaccinations in weeks 1, 3, 5, 7, 11, 15, 19 and 23, corresponding to visits V03 through V10. All donors had newly diagnosed IDH1-mutant astrocytomas of WHO grade 3 or 4 that showed loss of nuclear ATRX. The samples were drawn from NOA16, a multicentre, single-arm, open-label phase I trial in Germany that tested a mutant IDH1 peptide vaccine in humans for the first time. Genomic DNA for TCRB sequencing was extracted from EDTA blood using the DNeasy Blood and Tissue Kit. Receptors were amplified or captured by the immunoSEQ multiplex PCR assay. Following the manufacturer's protocol, the hsTCRB Kit was used to amplify rearranged TCR beta chain sequences. An Illumina MiSeq was used to sequence the TCRB libraries. In the paper's pipeline: Demultiplexing, trimming and gene mapping were performed with the kit vendor's proprietary platform. Drawn from immuneACCESS, this table holds only the in-frame rearrangements with V and J called that TCRdb kept. Clones are partly lost; checked studies trace under half to an unresolved V gene and leave the rest unexplained. V, J and clone size are those of that table, while D and trimming were read from the DNA. The sample table contains about 41,000 clones; only one count was recorded for over 75% of them. The top ten hold about 1.6% of the sample.

This specimen consisted of PBMCs, obtained from a glioma patient whose treatment included an IDH1 peptide vaccine. The rearranged chain carries TRBV19 and TRBJ2-1, with TRBD2 as a weak D call on 5 bases. This clonotype was obtained from a man aged 40-49 years with glioma. This receptor carries the CDR3 CASSIRTYNEQFF. Read as DNA, the sequence is TGTGCCAGTAGTATTCGGACTTACAATGAGCAGTTCTTC.